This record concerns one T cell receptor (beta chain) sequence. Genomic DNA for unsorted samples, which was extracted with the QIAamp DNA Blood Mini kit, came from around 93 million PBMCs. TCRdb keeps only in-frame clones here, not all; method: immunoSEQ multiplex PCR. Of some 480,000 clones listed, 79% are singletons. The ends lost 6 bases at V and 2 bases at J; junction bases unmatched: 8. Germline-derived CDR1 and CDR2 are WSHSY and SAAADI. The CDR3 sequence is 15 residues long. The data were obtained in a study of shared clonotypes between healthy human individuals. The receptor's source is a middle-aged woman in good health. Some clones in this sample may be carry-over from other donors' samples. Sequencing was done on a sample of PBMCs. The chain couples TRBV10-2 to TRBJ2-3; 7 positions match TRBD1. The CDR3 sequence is CASSLGQDSTDTQYF. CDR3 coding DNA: TGCGCCAGCAGCCTCGGACAGGACTCCACAGATACGCAGTATTTT.